The 2 T cell receptor beta chains listed next were all sequenced from one sample in a study of tumor-infiltrating lymphocytes in primary liver carcinoma. RNA and DNA were co-extracted from about 19-30 mg of unsorted bulk tissue. With about 470 ng total RNA as template and a constant-region primer, TCR beta cDNA was made. TCR beta libraries came from three nested multiplex PCR rounds using slightly modified ARM-PCR. For around 9 cycles apiece, the opening two PCR rounds ran with TRBV1-TRBV30 forward primers and a C-beta reverse primer. A single record per CDR3 protein comes from TCRdb applying MiXCR to the multiplex PCR reads. The table shows 90,000 to 100,000 distinct CDR3 sequences, with more than 60% occurring only once. Sequencing input: liver tumor tissue from sampling region 5. The subset denotes: tumor region T5, tumor centre. These receptors came from a woman aged 55-69 years with primary liver carcinoma and hepatitis B virus infection.

About this clonotype: Since no conserved phenylalanine or tryptophan closes the CDR3, a read error is the likely cause. The chain uses TRBV10-3 and TRBJ1-5, with D possibly matching TRBD1 (6 bases). Germline V gene lookup returns CDR1 ENHRY and CDR2 SYGVKD. Trimming cost V 3 bases and J 7 bases, with 13 bases left between them. The CDR3 runs to 14 residues. In nucleotides, the CDR3 is TGTGCCATCAGTGATTGGGGGCGAGTGCAGCCCCAGCATCTT. Amino acid sequence: CAISDWGRVQPQHL.

This clonotype has a handful of counts. The chain has TRBV12-3 or TRBV12-4 and TRBJ2-1; 10 bases map to TRBD2. CDR3 size: 16 residues. Trimming removed 6 bases from V and 8 bases from J; junction bases left unmatched: 13. In DNA form, the CDR3 reads TGTGCCAGCAGGGAGAGGTTAGCGGGAGGAATCGATGAGCAGTTCTTC. Its protein product is CASRERLAGGIDEQFF.